The next 13 T cell receptor beta chains were all read from a single sample in a study of blood T cell repertoires in COVID-19. Profiled with immunoSEQ multiplex PCR; TCRdb holds only in-frame clones, not every one. The table lists over 85,000 clones, about 85% of them singletons. Sequenced: peripheral blood. Every receptor here comes from a man aged 65 to 85 with acute or convalescent COVID-19.

The chain combines TRBV5-1 with TRBJ1-6; a possible D gene is TRBD1 (5 bases). The CDR3 extends over 17 amino acids. With 3 bases removed from V and 7 bases from J, the gap between germline ends came to 20 bases. Per germline, CDR1 SGHRS and CDR2 YFSETQ. This CDR3 is CASSSTTGFLGNSPLHF. CDR3 nucleotide sequence: TGCGCCAGCAGCTCTACTACAGGATTCCTGGGGAATTCACCCCTCCACTTT.

V is TRBV6-2 or TRBV6-3 and J is TRBJ2-5; no reliable D call. CDR3 length: 14 residues. Germline CDR1 reads MNHEY; CDR2 reads SVGEGT. The V gene lost 5 bases and the J gene lost 0 bases, with 10 bases spanning the gap. CDR3 sequence: CASSQALYQETQYF. Written as DNA, the CDR3 is TGTGCCAGCAGTCAAGCACTGTACCAAGAGACCCAGTACTTC.

The J gene is TRBJ1-1, the V gene TRBV4-1, with TRBD1 matching 8 bases. Germline CDR1 reads MGHRA; CDR2 reads YSYEKL. The CDR3 runs 15 residues. The junction had 9 bases not matched to a gene; V was cut back by 6 bases and J by 3 bases. The CDR3 loop reads CASRGQGRADTEAFF. Here the CDR3 DNA reads TGCGCCAGCAGAGGACAGGGAAGGGCGGACACTGAAGCTTTCTTT.

The chain couples TRBV12-5 to TRBJ2-2; TRBD2 matches 10 bases. The CDR3 spans 15 residues. V was clipped by 9 bases and J by 3 bases; unmatched bases: 7. Germline V lookup: CDR1 LGHNT, CDR2 FRNRAP. DNA for the CDR3: TGTGCTAGGCGGAGCGGGGGGGAATACACCGGGGAGCTGTTTTTT. Translated, it gives CARRSGGEYTGELFF.

CDR3 loop: CASSESGGAEKLFF. CDR3 coding DNA: TGTGCCAGCAGTGAATCGGGGGGGGCCGAAAAACTGTTTTTT. J is TRBJ1-4 and V is TRBV6-1, with D possibly TRBD1 on 6 matching bases. V lost 2 bases to trimming and J lost 8 bases, with 12 bases between them. This CDR3 has 14 residues. CDR1 MNHNS and CDR2 SASEGT come from the germline V gene.

The V gene is TRBV3-1 (or the pseudogene TRBV3-2), the J gene TRBJ2-2; D possibly corresponds to TRBD1 (6 bases). This CDR3 has 14 amino acids. In germline, CDR1 is LGHDT, CDR2 YNNKEL (reference sequence). V was shortened by 5 bases and J by 5 bases, with 12 bases between the two germline ends. The CDR3 is CASSLQGRTGELFF. The CDR3 DNA reads TGTGCCAGCAGCTTACAGGGACGTACCGGGGAGCTGTTTTTT.

The chain combines TRBV7-2 with TRBJ1-2; 8 bases are a match to TRBD1. In germline, CDR1 is SGHTA, CDR2 FQGNSA. The CDR3 covers 14 residues. The J segment lost 6 bases and the V segment lost 2 bases, leaving 5 bases of the junction unmatched. CDR3 loop: CASSLKGQGHGYTF. CDR3 sequence (DNA): TGTGCCAGCAGCTTAAAAGGACAGGGCCATGGCTACACCTTC.

The chain couples TRBV4-1 to TRBJ2-4; the match to TRBD2 covers 7 bases. V lost 1 base to trimming and J lost 2 bases; unmatched junction nucleotides: 2. CDR1 MGHRA and CDR2 YSYEKL come from the germline V gene. The CDR3 totals 15 residues. The CDR3 bases are TGCGCCAGCAGCCAAGGGGAGGGGCCCAAAAACATTCAGTACTTC. It encodes CASSQGEGPKNIQYF.

V and J are TRBV9 and TRBJ2-3, with 8 bases lining up with TRBD2. CDR1 is SGDLS and CDR2 is YYNGEE in the germline V gene. CDR3 length: 15 residues. The V gene end was trimmed by 2 bases and the J gene end by 5 bases; junction bases not matched to a gene: 7. CDR3 sequence: CASSVAGGALDTQYF. The CDR3 DNA is TGTGCCAGCAGCGTCGCCGGGGGGGCCTTAGATACGCAGTATTTT.

This chain links TRBV3-1 (or the pseudogene TRBV3-2) with TRBJ1-1, with a tentative D call TRBD1 (5 bases). V was shortened by 1 base and J by 10 bases, with 16 bases between the two germline ends. CDR1 and CDR2 from the germline V gene are LGHDT and YNNKEL (reference sequence). The CDR3 runs to 14 residues. Written as DNA, the CDR3 is TGTGCCAGCAGCCAAGTGGGGGGTTATATGCGAGCTTTCTTT. It translates to CASSQVGGYMRAFF.

V gene TRBV9 combines with J gene TRBJ2-2; 9 nucleotides agree with TRBD2. CDR3 size: 16 residues. Germline lookup yields CDR1 SGDLS and CDR2 YYNGEE. Unmatched junction bases numbered 6, after V lost 0 bases and J lost 6 bases. CDR3 bases: TGTGCCAGCAGCGTAGCTCTCCTAGCGGGGTCCGGGGAGCTGTTTTTT. The encoded protein is CASSVALLAGSGELFF.

J is TRBJ1-2 and V is TRBV19; D is unclear. The germline V and J ends were trimmed by 5 bases and 0 bases, with 7 bases remaining between them. The CDR3 covers 13 residues. Germline V gene lookup returns CDR1 LNHDA and CDR2 SQIVND (reference sequence). The CDR3 loop reads CASSPGSNYGYTF. The DNA for the CDR3 is TGTGCCAGTAGTCCAGGCTCTAACTATGGCTACACCTTC.

The rearrangement uses TRBV2 and TRBJ2-2; tentative D call: TRBD2 (5 bases). In germline, CDR1 is SNHLY, CDR2 FYNNEI. Between the trimmed V and J ends, which lost 6 bases and 5 bases, there was a span of 13 bases. The CDR3 has 14 residues. The DNA for the CDR3 is TGTGCCAGCAGGAGCGGACTTCAGACCGGGGAGCTGTTTTTT. Protein product: CASRSGLQTGELFF. The variable domain in full, completed from reference TRBV2 and TRBJ2-2, reads EPEVTQTPSHQVTQMGQEVILRCVPISNHLYFYWYRQILGQKVEFLVSFYNNEISEKSEIFDDQFSVERPDGSNFTLKIRSTKLEDSAMYFCASRSGLQTGELFFGEGSRLTVL.